Listed below are T cell receptor beta chains from one sample, sequenced in a study of CD4+ T cells in melanoma. Data came from immunoSEQ multiplex PCR; TCRdb stores just in-frame clones and leaves some out. The sample shows roughly 54,000 clones, nearly 90% of them seen only once. The specimen was peripheral blood. These receptors came from a human donor with melanoma. The CDR3 runs from the conserved cysteine through the conserved F or W. The order of the fields is V gene, clone size, J gene, D gene, CDR3 protein, CDR3 DNA. D genes are given only for firm matches. The listing skips clone size in some rows; elsewhere it reads once, few, many or a size class.

>TRBV5-6|.|TRBJ2-7|.
CASSLAGGNEQYF
TGTGCCAGCAGCTTGGCCGGCGGTAACGAGCAGTACTTC
>TRBV25-1|.|TRBJ2-7|TRBD2
CASSRTSGGTTYGQYF
TGTGCCAGCAGTCGGACTAGCGGGGGGACTACCTACGGGCAGTACTTC
>TRBV30|few|TRBJ1-6|.
CAWSGNSYNSPLHF
TGTGCCTGGAGTGGGAACTCCTATAATTCACCCCTCCACTTT
>TRBV18|.|TRBJ2-3|.
CASSPRGQVATDTQYF
TGTGCCAGCTCACCCCGAGGGCAGGTGGCCACAGATACGCAGTATTTT
>TRBV7-2|.|TRBJ1-2|TRBD1
CASSGGTGHYGYTF
TGTGCCAGCAGCGGAGGGACAGGCCACTATGGCTACACCTTC
>TRBV5-6|.|TRBJ1-2|.
CASSFQTGRGYTF
TGTGCCAGCAGCTTCCAAACCGGGCGGGGCTACACCTTC
>TRBV4-1|few|TRBJ1-2|.
CASSPTTDLNYGYTF
TGCGCCAGCAGTCCGACAACCGATTTAAACTATGGCTACACCTTC
>TRBV28|few|TRBJ1-5|.
CASQQGLRGNQPQHF
TGTGCCAGCCAACAGGGCCTCCGGGGCAATCAGCCCCAGCATTTT
>TRBV7-2|.|TRBJ2-7|.
CASSPTATWRSEQYF
TGTGCCAGCAGCCCGACAGCGACCTGGAGAAGCGAGCAGTACTTC
>TRBV7-6|once|TRBJ2-3|TRBD1
CASSSTGTTDTQYF
TGTGCCAGCAGCTCGACAGGGACCACAGATACGCAGTATTTT
>TRBV6-5|.|TRBJ1-5|TRBD1
CASRLGQGGNQPQHF
TGTGCCAGCAGATTAGGACAGGGTGGCAATCAGCCCCAGCATTTT
>TRBV6-5|.|TRBJ2-7|TRBD2
CASTPRGGVEQYF
TGTGCCAGCACCCCCCGGGGGGGGGTCGAGCAGTACTTC
>TRBV5-1|.|TRBJ2-7|.
CASSGDSLTYEQYF
TGCGCCAGCAGTGGAGACAGCCTAACCTACGAGCAGTACTTC
>TRBV28|.|TRBJ1-4|.
CASSFMEGYEKLFF
TGTGCCAGCAGTTTTATGGAGGGATATGAAAAACTGTTTTTT
>TRBV30|.|TRBJ1-4|TRBD1
CAWRRGTGSEKLFF
TGTGCCTGGAGACGCGGGACAGGGAGTGAAAAACTGTTTTTT
>TRBV5-1|.|TRBJ1-5|.
CASSLAGGPSQPQHF
TGCGCCAGCAGCTTGGCCGGGGGGCCGAGCCAGCCCCAGCATTTT